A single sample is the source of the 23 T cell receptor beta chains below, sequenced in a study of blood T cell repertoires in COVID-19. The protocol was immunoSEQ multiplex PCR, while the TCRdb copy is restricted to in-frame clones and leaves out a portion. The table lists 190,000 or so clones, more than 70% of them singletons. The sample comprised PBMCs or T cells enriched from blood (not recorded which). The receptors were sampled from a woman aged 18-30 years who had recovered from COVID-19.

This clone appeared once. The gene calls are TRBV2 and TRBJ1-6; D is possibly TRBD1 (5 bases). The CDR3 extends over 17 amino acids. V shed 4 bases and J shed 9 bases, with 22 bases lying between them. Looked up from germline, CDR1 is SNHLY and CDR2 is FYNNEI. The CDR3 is CASSAFDVGRAVSPLHF. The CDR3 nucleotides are TGTGCCAGCAGTGCCTTTGACGTGGGGCGTGCGGTTTCACCCCTCCACTTT.

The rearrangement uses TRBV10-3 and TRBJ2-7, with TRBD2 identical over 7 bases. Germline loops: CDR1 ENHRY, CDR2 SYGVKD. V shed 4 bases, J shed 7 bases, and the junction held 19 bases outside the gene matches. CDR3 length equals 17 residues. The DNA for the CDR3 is TGTGCCATCAGTGGGGCGGACGGATTGAGCGGGGAAACAGAGCAGTACTTC. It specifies CAISGADGLSGETEQYF.

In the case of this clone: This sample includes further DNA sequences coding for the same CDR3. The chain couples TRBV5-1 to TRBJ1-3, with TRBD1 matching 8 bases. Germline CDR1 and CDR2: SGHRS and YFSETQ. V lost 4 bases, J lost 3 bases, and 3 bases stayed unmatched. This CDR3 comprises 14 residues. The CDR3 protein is CASSIGQGGNTIYF. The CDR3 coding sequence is TGCGCCAGCAGCATAGGACAGGGTGGAAACACCATATATTTT.

The CDR3 DNA is TGTGCCAGCAGCGCTAACCCATCGGGGAGGTCATGGGCTTTCTTT. This encodes CASSANPSGRSWAFF. The V call is TRBV13, the J call TRBJ1-1; no definite D call. Germline CDR1 reads PRHDT; CDR2 reads FYEKMQ (reference sequence). Trimming stripped 5 bases from V and 11 bases from J, with 24 bases between. The CDR3 sequence is 15 residues long.

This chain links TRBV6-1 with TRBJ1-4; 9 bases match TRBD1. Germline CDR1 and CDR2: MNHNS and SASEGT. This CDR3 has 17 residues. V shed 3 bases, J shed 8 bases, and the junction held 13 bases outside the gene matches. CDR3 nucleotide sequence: TGTGCCAGCAGTGACCAACGTTACAGGGGGCGTGAGGAAAAACTGTTTTTT. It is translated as CASSDQRYRGREEKLFF.

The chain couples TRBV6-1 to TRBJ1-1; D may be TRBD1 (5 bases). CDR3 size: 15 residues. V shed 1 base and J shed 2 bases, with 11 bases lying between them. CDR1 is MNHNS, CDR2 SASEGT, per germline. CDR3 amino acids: CASSEGWGLNTEAFF. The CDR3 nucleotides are TGTGCCAGCAGTGAAGGCTGGGGACTAAACACTGAAGCTTTCTTT.

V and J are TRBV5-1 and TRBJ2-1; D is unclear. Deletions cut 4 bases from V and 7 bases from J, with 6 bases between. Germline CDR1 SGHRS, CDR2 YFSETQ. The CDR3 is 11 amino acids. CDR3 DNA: TGCGCCAGCAGCGTTCAGAATGAGCAGTTCTTC. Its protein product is CASSVQNEQFF. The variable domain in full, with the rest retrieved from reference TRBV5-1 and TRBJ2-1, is KAGVTQTPRYLIKTRGQQVTLSCSPISGHRSVSWYQQTPGQGLQFLFEYFSETQRNKGNFPGRFSGRQFSNSRSEMNVSTLELGDSALYLCASSVQNEQFFGPGTRLTVL.

The CDR3 loop is CASSLFGARGTEAFF. The CDR3 nucleotides read TGTGCCAGCAGCTTATTCGGGGCGCGGGGCACTGAAGCTTTCTTT. The chain uses TRBV11-2 and TRBJ1-1, with a weak D call TRBD1 (5 bases). The CDR3 consists of 15 residues. The V end was cut by 2 bases, the J end by 4 bases, with 14 bases between. The V gene's germline CDR1 is SGHAT and CDR2 FQNNGV.

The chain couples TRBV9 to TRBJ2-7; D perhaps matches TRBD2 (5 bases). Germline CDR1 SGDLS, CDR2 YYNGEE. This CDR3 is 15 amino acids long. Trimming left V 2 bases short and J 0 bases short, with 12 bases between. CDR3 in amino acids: CASSVGGQSSYEQYF. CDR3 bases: TGTGCCAGCAGCGTCGGCGGGCAAAGCTCCTACGAGCAGTACTTC.

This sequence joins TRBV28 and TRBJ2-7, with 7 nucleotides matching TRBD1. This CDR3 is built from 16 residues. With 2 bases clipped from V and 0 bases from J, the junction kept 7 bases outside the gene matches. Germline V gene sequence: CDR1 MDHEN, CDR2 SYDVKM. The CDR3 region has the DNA TGTGCCAGCAGTTTAAGCCTGACAGGGTTCTCCTACGAGCAGTACTTC. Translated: CASSLSLTGFSYEQYF.

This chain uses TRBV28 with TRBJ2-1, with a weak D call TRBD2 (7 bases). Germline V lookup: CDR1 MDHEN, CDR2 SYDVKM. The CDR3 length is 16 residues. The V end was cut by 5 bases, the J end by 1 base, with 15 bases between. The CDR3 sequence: CASSGRGGGSYNEQFF. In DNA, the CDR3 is TGTGCCAGCAGTGGACGCGGGGGCGGGTCCTACAATGAGCAGTTCTTC.

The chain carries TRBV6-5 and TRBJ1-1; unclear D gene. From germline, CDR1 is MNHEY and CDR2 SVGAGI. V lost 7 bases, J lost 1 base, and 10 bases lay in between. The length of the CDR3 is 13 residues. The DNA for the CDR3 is TGTGCCAGCAAAGTTGGGCCGAACACTGAAGCTTTCTTT. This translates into CASKVGPNTEAFF.

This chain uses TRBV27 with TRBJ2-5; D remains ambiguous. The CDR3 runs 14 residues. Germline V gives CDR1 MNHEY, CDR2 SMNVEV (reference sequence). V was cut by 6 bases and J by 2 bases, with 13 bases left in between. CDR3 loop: CASSPTGQQETQYF. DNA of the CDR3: TGTGCCAGCAGCCCCACTGGGCAGCAAGAGACCCAGTACTTC.

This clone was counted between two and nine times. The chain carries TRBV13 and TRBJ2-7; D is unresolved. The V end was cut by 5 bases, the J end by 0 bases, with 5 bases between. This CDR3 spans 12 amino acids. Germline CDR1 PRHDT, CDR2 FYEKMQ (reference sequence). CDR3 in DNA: TGTGCCAGCAGCCTAAGCTCCTACGAGCAGTACTTC. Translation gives CASSLSSYEQYF.

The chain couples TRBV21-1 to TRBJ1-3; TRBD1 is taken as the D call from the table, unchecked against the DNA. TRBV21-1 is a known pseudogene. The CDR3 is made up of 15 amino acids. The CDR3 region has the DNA TGTGCCAGCAGGAAACCCAGGGTGTCAGGAAACACCATATATTTT. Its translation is CASRKPRVSGNTIYF.

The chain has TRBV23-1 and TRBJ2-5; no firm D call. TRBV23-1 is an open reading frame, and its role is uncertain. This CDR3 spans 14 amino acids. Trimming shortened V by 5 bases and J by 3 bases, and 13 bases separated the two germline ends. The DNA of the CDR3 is TGCGCCAGCAGTATGAGGATCGTCAAAGAGACCCAGTACTTC. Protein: CASSMRIVKETQYF.

CDR3 nucleotides: TGTGCCAGCAGCCCCTCCGCGGGCACAGATACGCAGTATTTT. It is translated as CASSPSAGTDTQYF. The V gene is TRBV7-9, the J gene TRBJ2-3, with D unclear. Trimming removed 5 bases from V and 1 base from J, with 10 bases in between. This CDR3 contains 14 residues. Germline V gives CDR1 SEHNR, CDR2 FQNEAQ (reference sequence).

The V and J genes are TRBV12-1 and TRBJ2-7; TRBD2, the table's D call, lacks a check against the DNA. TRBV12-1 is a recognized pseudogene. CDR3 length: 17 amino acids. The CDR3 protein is CASSSLGLVYTSYEQYF. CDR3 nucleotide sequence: TGTGCCAGCAGCTCCTTAGGACTAGTCTATACTTCCTACGAGCAGTACTTC.

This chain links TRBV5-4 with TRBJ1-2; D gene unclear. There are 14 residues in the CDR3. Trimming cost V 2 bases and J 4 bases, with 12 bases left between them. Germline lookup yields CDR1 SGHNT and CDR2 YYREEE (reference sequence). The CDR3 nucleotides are TGTGCCAGCAGCTTAGAGGCAGATCCCTATGGCTACACCTTC. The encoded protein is CASSLEADPYGYTF.

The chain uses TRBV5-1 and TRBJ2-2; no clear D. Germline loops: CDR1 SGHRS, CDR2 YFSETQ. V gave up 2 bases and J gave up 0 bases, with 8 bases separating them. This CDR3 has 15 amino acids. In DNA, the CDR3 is TGCGCCAGCAGCTTAGCAGGTTCGAACACCGGGGAGCTGTTTTTT. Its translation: CASSLAGSNTGELFF.

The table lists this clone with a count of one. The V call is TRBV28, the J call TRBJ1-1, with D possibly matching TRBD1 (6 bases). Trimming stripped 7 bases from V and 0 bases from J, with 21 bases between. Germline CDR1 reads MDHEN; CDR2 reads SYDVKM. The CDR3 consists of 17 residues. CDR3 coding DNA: TGTGCCAGCACTCCAACGCTCGGGGGGCGGATGAACACTGAAGCTTTCTTT. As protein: CASTPTLGGRMNTEAFF.

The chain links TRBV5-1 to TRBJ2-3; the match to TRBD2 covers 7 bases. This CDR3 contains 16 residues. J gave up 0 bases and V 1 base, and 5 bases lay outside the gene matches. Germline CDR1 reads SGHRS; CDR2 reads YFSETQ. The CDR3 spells CASSLNPSGSTDTQYF. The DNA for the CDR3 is TGCGCCAGCAGCTTGAATCCTAGCGGCAGCACAGATACGCAGTATTTT.

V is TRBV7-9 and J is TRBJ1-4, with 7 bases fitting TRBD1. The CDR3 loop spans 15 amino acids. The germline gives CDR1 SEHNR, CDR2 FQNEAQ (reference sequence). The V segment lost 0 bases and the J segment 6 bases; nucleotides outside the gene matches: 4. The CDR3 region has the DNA TGTGCCAGCAGCTTAGCGCGTACAGGGGATGAAAAACTGTTTTTT. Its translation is CASSLARTGDEKLFF.